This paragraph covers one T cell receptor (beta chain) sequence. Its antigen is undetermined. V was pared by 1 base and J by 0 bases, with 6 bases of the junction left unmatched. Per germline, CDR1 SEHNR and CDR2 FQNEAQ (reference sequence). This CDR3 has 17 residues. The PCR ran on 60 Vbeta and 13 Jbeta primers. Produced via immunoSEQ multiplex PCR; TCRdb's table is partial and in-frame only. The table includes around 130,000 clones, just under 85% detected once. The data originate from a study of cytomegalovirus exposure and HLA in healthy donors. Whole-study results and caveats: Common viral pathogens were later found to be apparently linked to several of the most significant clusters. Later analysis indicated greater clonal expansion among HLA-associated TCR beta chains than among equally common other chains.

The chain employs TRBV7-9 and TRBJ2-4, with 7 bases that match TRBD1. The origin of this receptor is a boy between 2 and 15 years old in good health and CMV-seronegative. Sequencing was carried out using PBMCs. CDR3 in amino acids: CASSLEGRGLAKNIQYF. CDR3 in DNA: TGTGCCAGCAGCTTAGAAGGCAGGGGGTTAGCCAAAAACATTCAGTACTTC.